Described below is a single TCR beta chain sequence and its context. Trimming cost V 5 bases and J 4 bases; bases outside gene matches: 11. This CDR3 has 16 residues. The V gene's germline CDR1 is SGHRS and CDR2 YFSETQ. The sample originates from a study of blood T cell repertoires in COVID-19. Seattle-derived patients entered the study during active infection and were followed longitudinally. TCRdb's table, derived via immunoSEQ multiplex PCR, lists solely in-frame clones and lacks some. In the table there are around 210,000 clones, almost 85% of which are singletons. The origin of this receptor is a man aged 45-65 years with COVID-19, enrolled during active disease. The chain carries TRBV5-1 and TRBJ2-3; 9 bases line up with TRBD1. Sequenced sample: peripheral blood. The chain's CDR3 is CASRPGTGGVADTQYF. For the CDR3, the DNA is TGCGCCAGCAGACCCGGAACAGGGGGCGTCGCAGATACGCAGTATTTT.